This entry describes one TCR beta chain. The antigen remains unidentified. Primers for the PCR totalled 60 Vbeta and 13 Jbeta. Some clones are missing from TCRdb's copy, which holds only in-frame ones; the method was immunoSEQ multiplex PCR. The data hold 150,000 to 200,000 clones, with roughly 79% observed a single time. This sample is part of a study of cytomegalovirus exposure and HLA in healthy donors. CDR1 is SEHNR, CDR2 FQNEAQ, per germline (reference sequence). Trimming removed 5 bases from V and 4 bases from J, with 22 bases in between. CDR3 length equals 17 residues. Study findings and constraints: Relative to equally common others, HLA-associated TCR beta chains showed greater clonal expansion in a later analysis.

The rearrangement links TRBV7-9 to TRBJ2-3; weak D call: TRBD2 (6 bases). This receptor was obtained from a woman in her 40s in good health and CMV-seropositive. Sample: PBMCs. DNA of the CDR3: TGTGCCAGCAGCCGACTGGGGACTTCAGGCACCTCAGATACGCAGTATTTT. It yields the protein CASSRLGTSGTSDTQYF.